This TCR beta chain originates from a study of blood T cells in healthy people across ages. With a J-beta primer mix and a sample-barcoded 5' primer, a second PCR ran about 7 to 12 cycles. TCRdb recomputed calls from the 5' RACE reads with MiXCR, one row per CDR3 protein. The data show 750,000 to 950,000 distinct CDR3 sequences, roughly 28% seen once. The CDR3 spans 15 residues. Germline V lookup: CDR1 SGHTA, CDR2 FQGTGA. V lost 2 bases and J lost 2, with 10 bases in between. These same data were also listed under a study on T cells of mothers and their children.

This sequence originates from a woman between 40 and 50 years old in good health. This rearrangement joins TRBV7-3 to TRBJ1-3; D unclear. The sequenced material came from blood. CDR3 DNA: TGTGCCAGCAGCTTATACCCTGAACCTGGAAACACCATATATTTT. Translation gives CASSLYPEPGNTIYF.